Given below is one TCR beta chain in context. This clonotype came up many times. This clone's antigen is unknown. The input lacks base qualities; no much larger clone sits a single base away. Sample treatment or condition, as interpreted from the label and publication: allogeneic hematopoietic cell transplantation with graft depleted of TCRalphabeta T cells and CD19 B cells. The transplant recipients were children given TCRalphabeta/CD19-depleted allogeneic hematopoietic cell grafts. The sample comes from a study of T-cell reconstitution after alpha-beta-depleted transplantation in children (TCRdb year 2016). About the full investigation: Using TCR repertoire profiling, the study followed T-cell immune reconstitution in a quantitative way in children after TCRalphabeta/CD19-depleted allogeneic hematopoietic cell transplantation. Beyond this particular receptor, the publication reports: Hyperexpanded clone frequencies declined over subsequent months; after one year, T-cell counts and TCRbeta diversity were mostly attributed to newly produced T cells. In some patients, the high TCRbeta diversity seen at day 60 was put down to recipient T cells and intrathymic progenitors that had survived conditioning. The apparently early alphabetaT-cell count recovery about two months after transplant was reportedly dependent on only several hundred rapidly expanded clones derived from non-depleted graft cells.

V and J are trimmed by 6 bases and 11 bases, and the gene matches miss 6 bases of the junction. Spanning cysteine to phenylalanine, the CDR3 consists of 12 amino acids. The only DNA kept is the CDR3, 36 bases in frame from the first base. Library construction relied on PCR. Reads for this sample came from an Illumina HiSeq 2500. To normalize quantification of the TCRbeta repertoire, the TCR libraries were built with molecular barcoding that relied on unique molecular identifiers. Using fastp at Q25 and MiXCR, TCRdb reprocessed the public reads and kept productive beta chains. Under each unique CDR3 protein, matching rows form one entry showing the most common genes and DNA. The table for this sample lists 90,000 to 120,000 distinct CDR3 sequences; approximately 6.9% of them were counted only once. 20% to 25% of the sample lies in the top ten.

This TCR came from a male patient aged 2-10 years who had a stem cell transplant for acute lymphoblastic leukemia, so the T cells may come from the graft donor. The sample here was PBMCs, mostly from graft donor cells, taken 360 days after TCRalphabeta/CD19-depleted stem cell transplant. The chain joins TRBV12-3 or TRBV12-4 to TRBJ2-2; 7 bases in between match TRBD2. The nucleotide sequence is TGTGCCAGCAGCCGGGGAGGGCGCGAGCTGTTTTTT. It translates to CASSRGGRELFF.